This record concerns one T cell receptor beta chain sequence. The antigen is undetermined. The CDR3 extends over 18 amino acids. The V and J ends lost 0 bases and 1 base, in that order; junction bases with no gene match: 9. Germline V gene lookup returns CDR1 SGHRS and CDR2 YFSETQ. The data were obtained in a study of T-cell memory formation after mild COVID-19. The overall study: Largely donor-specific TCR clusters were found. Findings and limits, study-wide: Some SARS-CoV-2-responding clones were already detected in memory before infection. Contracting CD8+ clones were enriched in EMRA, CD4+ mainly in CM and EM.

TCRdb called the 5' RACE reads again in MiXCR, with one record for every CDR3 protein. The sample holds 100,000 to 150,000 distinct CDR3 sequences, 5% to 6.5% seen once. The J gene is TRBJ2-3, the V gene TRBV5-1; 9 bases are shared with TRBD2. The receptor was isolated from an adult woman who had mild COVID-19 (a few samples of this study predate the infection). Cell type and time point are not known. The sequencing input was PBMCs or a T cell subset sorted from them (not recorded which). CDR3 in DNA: TGCGCCAGCAGCTTGGCCCTAGCGGGATCTGGAGGCACAGATACGCAGTATTTT. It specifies CASSLALAGSGGTDTQYF.